This T cell receptor beta chain derives from a study of Ad26.COV2.S vaccination and SARS-CoV-2 variants. Looking at the study overall: By the intramuscular route, Ad26.COV2.S was given once, or twice 56 days apart.

Here immunoSEQ multiplex PCR was the method, and the copy in TCRdb shows in-frame clones only, minus some. The repertoire holds around 450,000 clones, with about nine tenths as singletons. Treatment described: roughly 19 received Ad26.COV2.S at low or high dose, single or two shots; about 5 received placebo; per-sample allocation not given. The samples date from day 63 after the first vaccine or placebo injection. It was Wuhan-strain SARS-CoV-2 spike that the Ad26 vaccine vector expressed. Germline assignment: CDR1 SGHAT and CDR2 FQNNGV. The CDR3 covers 12 residues. V shed 2 bases and J shed 12 bases, with 14 bases lying between them.

V usage is TRBV11-2 and J usage is TRBJ2-7; D might be TRBD2 (6 bases). This receptor was taken from a person between 18 and 65 years old who received the Ad26.COV2.S COVID-19 vaccine or a placebo. The sequenced sample was peripheral blood, obtained in a trial of Ad26.COV2.S vaccine versus placebo. Here the CDR3 reads CASSLIGGAPYF. CDR3 nucleotide sequence: TGTGCCAGCAGCTTAATTGGAGGGGCCCCGTACTTC. The variable domain in full, with the rest retrieved from reference TRBV11-2 and TRBJ2-7, is EAGVAQSPRYKIIEKRQSVAFWCNPISGHATLYWYQQILGQGPKLLIQFQNNGVVDDSQLPKDRFSAERLKGVDSTLKIQPAKLEDSAVYLCASSLIGGAPYFGPGTRLTVT.